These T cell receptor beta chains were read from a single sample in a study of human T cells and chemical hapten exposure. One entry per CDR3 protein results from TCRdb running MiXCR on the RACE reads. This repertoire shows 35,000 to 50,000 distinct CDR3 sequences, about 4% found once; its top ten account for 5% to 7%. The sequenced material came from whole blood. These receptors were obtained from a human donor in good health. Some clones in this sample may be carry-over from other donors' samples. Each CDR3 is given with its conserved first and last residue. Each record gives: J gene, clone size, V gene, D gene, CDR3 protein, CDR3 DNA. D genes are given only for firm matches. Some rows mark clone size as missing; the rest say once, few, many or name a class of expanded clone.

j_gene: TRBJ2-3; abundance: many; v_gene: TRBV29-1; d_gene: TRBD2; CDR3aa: CSVRGRVTDTQYF; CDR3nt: TGCAGCGTTAGAGGGAGGGTCACAGATACGCAGTATTTT
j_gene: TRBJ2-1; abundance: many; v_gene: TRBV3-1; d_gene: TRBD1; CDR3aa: CASSQLPGQGLGQFF; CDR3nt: TGTGCCAGCAGCCAACTCCCGGGACAGGGGTTGGGGCAGTTCTTC
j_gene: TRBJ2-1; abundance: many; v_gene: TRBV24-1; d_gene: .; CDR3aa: CATSQPTPNNEQFF; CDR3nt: TGTGCCACCAGCCAACCTACTCCTAACAATGAGCAGTTCTTC
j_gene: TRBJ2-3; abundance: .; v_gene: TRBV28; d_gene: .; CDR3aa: CASSYQGDTQYF; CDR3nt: TGTGCCAGCAGTTACCAGGGGGATACGCAGTATTTT
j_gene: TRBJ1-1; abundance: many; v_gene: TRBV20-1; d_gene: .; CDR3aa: CSARDSLNTEAFF; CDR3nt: TGCAGTGCTAGAGACTCTTTGAACACTGAAGCTTTCTTT
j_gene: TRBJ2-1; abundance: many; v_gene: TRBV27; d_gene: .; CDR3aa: CASTQADNEQFF; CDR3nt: TGTGCCAGCACACAGGCCGACAATGAGCAGTTCTTC
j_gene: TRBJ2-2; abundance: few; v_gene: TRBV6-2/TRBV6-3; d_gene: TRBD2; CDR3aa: CASSPSGLNTGELFF; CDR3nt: TGTGCCAGCAGTCCTAGCGGGCTGAACACCGGGGAGCTGTTTTTT
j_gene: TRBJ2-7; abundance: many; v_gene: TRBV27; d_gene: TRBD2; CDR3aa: CASSSGSGRANEQYF; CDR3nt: TGTGCCAGCAGTTCGGGAAGCGGGAGGGCGAACGAGCAGTACTTC
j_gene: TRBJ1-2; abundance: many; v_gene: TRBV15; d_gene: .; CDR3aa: CATSRERNYGYTF; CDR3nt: TGTGCCACCAGCAGAGAGCGGAACTATGGCTACACCTTC
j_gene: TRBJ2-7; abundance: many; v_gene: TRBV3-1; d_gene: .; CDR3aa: CASSQGGAYEQYF; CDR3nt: TGTGCCAGCAGCCAAGGCGGAGCCTACGAGCAGTACTTC
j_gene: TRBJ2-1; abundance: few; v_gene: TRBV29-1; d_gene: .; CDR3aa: CSADPTGLYNEQFF; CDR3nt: TGCAGCGCTGACCCGACTGGACTTTACAATGAGCAGTTCTTC
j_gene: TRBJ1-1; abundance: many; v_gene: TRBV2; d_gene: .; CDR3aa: CASSDRPGRGNTEAFF; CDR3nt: TGTGCCAGCAGTGATAGGCCAGGGCGGGGGAACACTGAAGCTTTCTTT
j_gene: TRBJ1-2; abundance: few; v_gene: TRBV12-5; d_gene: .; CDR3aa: CASGLVLPGTDYGYTF; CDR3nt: TGTGCTAGTGGTTTGGTACTTCCAGGGACTGACTATGGCTACACCTTC
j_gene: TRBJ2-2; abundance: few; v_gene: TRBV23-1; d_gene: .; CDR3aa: CASRRLTGELFF; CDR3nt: TGCGCCAGCAGGAGACTCACCGGGGAGCTGTTTTTT
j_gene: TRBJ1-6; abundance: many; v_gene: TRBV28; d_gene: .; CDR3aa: CASTTAGYNSPLHF; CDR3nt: TGTGCCAGCACCACCGCGGGTTATAATTCACCCCTCCACTTT
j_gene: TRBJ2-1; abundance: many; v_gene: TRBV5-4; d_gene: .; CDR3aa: CASSSQGYEQFF; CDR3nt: TGTGCCAGCAGCTCTCAGGGGTATGAGCAGTTCTTC
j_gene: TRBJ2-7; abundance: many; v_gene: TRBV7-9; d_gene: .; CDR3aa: CASSLAQGYEQYF; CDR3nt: TGTGCCAGCAGCCTCGCACAGGGATACGAGCAGTACTTC
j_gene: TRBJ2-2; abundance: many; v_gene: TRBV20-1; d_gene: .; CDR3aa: CSARDLDSSAVGELFF; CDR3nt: TGCAGTGCTAGAGATTTGGACAGCTCTGCCGTGGGGGAGCTGTTTTTT
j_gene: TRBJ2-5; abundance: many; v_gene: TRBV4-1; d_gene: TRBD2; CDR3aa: CASRPSGLAGAQGPKEETQYF; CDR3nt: TGCGCCAGCAGACCTAGCGGACTAGCGGGAGCTCAGGGGCCAAAGGAAGAGACCCAGTACTTC
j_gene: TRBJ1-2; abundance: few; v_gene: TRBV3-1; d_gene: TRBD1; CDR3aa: CASSRGTGIHYGYTF; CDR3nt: TGTGCCAGCAGCCGAGGGACAGGGATTCACTATGGCTACACCTTC
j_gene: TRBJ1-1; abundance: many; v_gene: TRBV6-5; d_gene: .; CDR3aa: CASSPGAQSEAFF; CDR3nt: TGTGCCAGCAGTCCAGGGGCCCAATCTGAAGCTTTCTTT
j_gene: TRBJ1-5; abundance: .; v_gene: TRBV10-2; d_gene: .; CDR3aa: CASSESGGEKPQHF; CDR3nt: TGCGCCAGCAGTGAGTCCGGAGGGGAGAAGCCCCAGCATTTT
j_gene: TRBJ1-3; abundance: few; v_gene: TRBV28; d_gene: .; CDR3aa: CASVGGPGNTIYF; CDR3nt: TGTGCCAGCGTTGGGGGGCCTGGAAACACCATATATTTT
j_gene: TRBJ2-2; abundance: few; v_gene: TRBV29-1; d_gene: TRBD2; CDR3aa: CSVVTSGSWNTGELFF; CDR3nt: TGCAGCGTTGTGACTAGCGGGAGCTGGAACACCGGGGAGCTGTTTTTT
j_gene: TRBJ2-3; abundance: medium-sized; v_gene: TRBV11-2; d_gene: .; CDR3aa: CASSITDTQYF; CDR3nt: TGTGCCAGCAGTATTACAGATACGCAGTATTTT
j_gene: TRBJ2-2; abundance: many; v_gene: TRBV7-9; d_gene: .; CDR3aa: CASSLNQLGELFF; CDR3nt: TGTGCCAGCAGCTTAAATCAGCTCGGGGAGCTGTTTTTT
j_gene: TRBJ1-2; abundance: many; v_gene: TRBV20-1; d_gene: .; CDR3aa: CSAKLGTFLGPNYGYTF; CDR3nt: TGCAGTGCTAAACTTGGTACCTTCCTGGGCCCAAACTATGGCTACACCTTC
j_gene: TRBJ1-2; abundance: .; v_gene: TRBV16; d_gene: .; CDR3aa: CASSQLKTGPLDPYGYTF; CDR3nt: TGTGCCAGCAGCCAATTGAAAACAGGGCCACTTGACCCGTATGGCTACACCTTC
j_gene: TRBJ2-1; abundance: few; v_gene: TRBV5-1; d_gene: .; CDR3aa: CASSLHRKEQFF; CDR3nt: TGCGCCAGCAGCTTACACAGGAAGGAGCAGTTCTTC
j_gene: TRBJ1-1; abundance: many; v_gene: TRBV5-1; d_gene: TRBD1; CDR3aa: CASRRQGADTEAFF; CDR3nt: TGCGCCAGCAGGAGGCAGGGGGCCGACACTGAAGCTTTCTTT
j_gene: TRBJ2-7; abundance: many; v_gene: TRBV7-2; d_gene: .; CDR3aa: CASIPRVQGYYEQYF; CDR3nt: TGTGCCAGCATCCCTAGAGTACAGGGTTACTACGAGCAGTACTTC
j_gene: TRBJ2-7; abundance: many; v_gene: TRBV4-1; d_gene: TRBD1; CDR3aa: CASSPPGQSYEQYF; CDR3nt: TGCGCCAGCAGCCCGCCGGGACAGTCCTACGAGCAGTACTTC
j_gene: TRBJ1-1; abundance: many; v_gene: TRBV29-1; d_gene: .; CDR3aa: CSVAGLNTEAFF; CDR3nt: TGCAGCGTTGCTGGGCTGAACACTGAAGCTTTCTTT
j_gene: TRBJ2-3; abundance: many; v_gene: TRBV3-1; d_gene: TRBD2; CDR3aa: CASGLEGGTDTQYF; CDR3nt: TGTGCCAGCGGACTAGAAGGGGGCACAGATACGCAGTATTTT
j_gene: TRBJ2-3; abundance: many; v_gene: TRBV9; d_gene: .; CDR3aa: CASSSRTPDTQYF; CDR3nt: TGTGCCAGCAGCTCCCGGACGCCAGATACGCAGTATTTT
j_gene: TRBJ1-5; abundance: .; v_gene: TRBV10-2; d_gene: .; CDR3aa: CANRDHGGYNQPQHF; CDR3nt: TGCGCCAACAGGGACCACGGGGGCTACAATCAGCCCCAGCATTTT
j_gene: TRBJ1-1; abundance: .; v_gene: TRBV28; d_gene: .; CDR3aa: CASKGFTVGDTEAFF; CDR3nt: TGTGCCAGCAAGGGTTTTACAGTCGGGGACACTGAAGCTTTCTTT
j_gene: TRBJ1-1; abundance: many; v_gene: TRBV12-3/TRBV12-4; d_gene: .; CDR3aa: CASSPRWGEAFF; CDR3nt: TGTGCCAGCAGCCCACGATGGGGTGAAGCTTTCTTT
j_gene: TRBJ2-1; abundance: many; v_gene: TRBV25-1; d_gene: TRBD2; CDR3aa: CASSEAGGPQYNEQFF; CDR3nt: TGTGCCAGCAGTGAGGCGGGAGGGCCCCAATACAATGAGCAGTTCTTC
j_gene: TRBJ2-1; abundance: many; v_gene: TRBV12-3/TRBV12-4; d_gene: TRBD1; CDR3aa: CASTRDRGLVQFF; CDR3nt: TGTGCCAGCACTAGGGACAGGGGGCTGGTGCAGTTCTTC
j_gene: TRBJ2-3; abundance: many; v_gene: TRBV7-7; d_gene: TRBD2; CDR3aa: CASSFSGRGDDTQYF; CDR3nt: TGTGCTAGCAGCTTTAGCGGGAGGGGAGACGATACGCAGTATTTT
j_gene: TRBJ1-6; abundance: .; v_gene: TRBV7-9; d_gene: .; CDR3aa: CASSAGGKNSPLHF; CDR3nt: TGTGCCAGCTCTGCGGGGGGCAAAAATTCACCCCTCCACTTT
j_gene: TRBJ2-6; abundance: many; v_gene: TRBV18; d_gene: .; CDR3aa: CASSLATASPSGANVLTF; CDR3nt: TGTGCCAGCTCACTAGCGACCGCGAGTCCCTCTGGGGCCAACGTCCTGACTTTC
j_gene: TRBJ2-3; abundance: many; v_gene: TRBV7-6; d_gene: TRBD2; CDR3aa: CASSFRAGGPLDTQYF; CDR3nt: TGTGCCAGCAGCTTTCGAGCGGGAGGGCCGTTGGATACGCAGTATTTT